The rows below give T cell receptor beta chains drawn from one sample of a study of blood T cells in healthy people across ages. TCRdb used MiXCR to reprocess the 5' RACE reads, holding one entry per CDR3 protein. The sample yields 1.5 million to 1.9 million distinct CDR3 sequences, about 42% seen once. The source material was blood. The receptors here all came from a young woman in good health. Both conserved end residues are part of each CDR3. The D gene is left open where the match is weak. A row's size may be missing; if present it is once, few, many or a size class.

>TRBJ2-3|TRBV7-2|TRBD1|few
CASIQNRGLGTDTQYF
TGTGCCAGCATCCAGAACAGGGGGCTGGGCACAGATACGCAGTATTTT
>TRBJ1-1|TRBV5-1|.|.
CASTLEGGPMNTEAFF
TGCGCCAGCACCTTGGAGGGGGGACCCATGAACACTGAAGCTTTCTTT
>TRBJ2-7|TRBV24-1|.|.
CATSDYDFNEQYF
TGTGCCACCAGTGACTACGACTTCAATGAGCAGTACTTC
>TRBJ2-1|TRBV27|.|.
CASSLRGQYDEQFF
TGTGCCAGCAGTCTCCGGGGGCAGTACGATGAGCAGTTCTTC
>TRBJ2-1|TRBV4-1|TRBD2|.
CASSPGRDGEQFF
TGCGCCAGCAGCCCGGGGAGGGATGGTGAGCAGTTCTTC
>TRBJ2-7|TRBV25-1|TRBD2|many
CASSNWGLAGTSYEQYF
TGTGCCAGCAGTAATTGGGGACTAGCGGGGACCTCCTACGAGCAGTACTTC
>TRBJ2-5|TRBV5-1|TRBD1|.
CASSLWDRGFSDEQYF
TGCGCCAGCAGCCTCTGGGACAGGGGGTTCTCGGATGAGCAGTACTTC
>TRBJ2-1|TRBV7-6|.|few
CASEGKYNEQFF
TGTGCCAGCGAGGGGAAATACAATGAGCAGTTCTTC
>TRBJ2-5|TRBV29-1|TRBD2|.
CSVPKPGLANPLRNEQYF
TGCAGCGTCCCCAAACCGGGACTAGCCAATCCCCTGAGGAATGAGCAGTACTTC
>TRBJ2-2|TRBV2|.|.
CASSELRINTGELFF
TGTGCCAGCAGTGAACTACGGATAAACACCGGGGAGCTGTTTTTT
>TRBJ2-7|TRBV5-1|.|.
CASSRPSRVTYEQYF
TGCGCCAGCAGCCGACCCTCGAGAGTCACCTACGAGCAGTACTTC
>TRBJ1-1|TRBV12-5|TRBD1|few
CASGSLPTLDRGDTEAFF
TGTGCTAGTGGGTCCCTCCCCACGCTGGACAGGGGGGACACTGAAGCTTTCTTT
>TRBJ2-1|TRBV20-1|TRBD1|.
CSARDRTGQETQFF
TGCAGTGCTAGAGATAGGACAGGACAAGAGACCCAGTTCTTC
>TRBJ2-1|TRBV20-1|.|.
CSASPLRRTNYNEQFF
TGCAGTGCTAGCCCCCTAAGGAGGACCAACTACAATGAGCAGTTCTTC
>TRBJ2-2|TRBV7-2|.|.
CASSSQGRDSTGELFF
TGTGCCAGCAGCTCACAGGGGAGGGATTCCACCGGGGAGCTGTTTTTT
>TRBJ2-7|TRBV9|.|.
CASSVATGPSYEQYF
TGTGCCAGCAGCGTAGCTACAGGGCCCTCCTACGAGCAGTACTTC
>TRBJ1-2|TRBV29-1|.|few
CSVDDRNYGYTF
TGCAGCGTTGACGACAGGAACTATGGCTACACCTTC
>TRBJ1-1|TRBV4-1|.|.
CASSQDPPGWGTEAFF
TGCGCCAGCAGCCAAGATCCCCCCGGCTGGGGCACTGAAGCTTTCTTT
>TRBJ2-1|TRBV4-1|.|few
CASSQVAAFNNEQFF
TGCGCCAGCAGCCAAGTAGCGGCGTTCAATAATGAGCAGTTCTTC
>TRBJ1-2|TRBV12-3/TRBV12-4|TRBD1|.
CASSYVGQAFGYTF
TGTGCCAGCAGCTATGTGGGACAGGCCTTTGGCTACACCTTC
>TRBJ2-7|TRBV4-3|TRBD2|.
CASSQDPAGEGGGQYF
TGCGCCAGCAGCCAAGACCCAGCGGGAGAGGGTGGTGGGCAGTACTTC
>TRBJ2-7|TRBV27|TRBD2|.
CASSRRTSGRYNEQYF
TGTGCCAGCAGTAGAAGGACTAGCGGACGGTACAATGAGCAGTACTTC
>TRBJ2-2|TRBV3-1|.|once
CASSQDGRRGGELFF
TGTGCCAGCAGCCAAGATGGGCGTAGGGGCGGGGAGCTGTTTTTT
>TRBJ2-7|TRBV18|TRBD1|.
CASTPVGQGTEQYF
TGTGCCAGCACCCCTGTGGGACAGGGAACCGAGCAGTACTTC
>TRBJ1-2|TRBV12-3/TRBV12-4|.|.
CASSLRVGGYTF
TGTGCCAGCAGTTTAAGGGTTGGCGGCTACACCTTC
>TRBJ2-7|TRBV10-3|.|.
CAIGDPGLTSYEQYF
TGTGCCATCGGGGATCCAGGACTGACTTCCTACGAGCAGTACTTC
>TRBJ2-1|TRBV20-1|.|.
CSAPRTVYNEQFF
TGCAGTGCTCCCAGGACTGTGTACAATGAGCAGTTCTTC
>TRBJ2-7|TRBV4-1|.|.
CASSQAPGAYEQYF
TGCGCCAGCAGCCAAGCACCAGGGGCCTACGAGCAGTACTTC
>TRBJ1-4|TRBV27|.|.
CASSYGRRLNEKLFF
TGTGCCAGCAGTTACGGGCGTAGGCTTAATGAAAAACTGTTTTTT
>TRBJ1-2|TRBV29-1|.|.
CSVPWSYGYTF
TGCAGCGTTCCGTGGAGCTATGGCTACACCTTC
>TRBJ1-2|TRBV4-3|.|once
CASSQDPRSYGYTF
TGCGCCAGCAGCCAAGATCCCCGCAGCTATGGCTACACCTTC
>TRBJ2-1|TRBV7-9|.|many
CASSFKGSSYNEQFF
TGTGCCAGCAGTTTCAAGGGTTCCAGTTACAATGAGCAGTTCTTC
>TRBJ2-6|TRBV9|.|.
CASSVGPAGANVLTF
TGTGCCAGCAGCGTAGGTCCCGCGGGAGCCAACGTCCTGACTTTC
>TRBJ1-2|TRBV7-8|TRBD1|.
CASSLGRQGVYGYTF
TGTGCCAGCAGCTTAGGGAGACAGGGGGTTTATGGCTACACCTTC
>TRBJ1-1|TRBV7-2|.|.
CASTSRGPLNTEAFF
TGTGCCAGCACCTCACGGGGCCCCCTGAACACTGAAGCTTTCTTT
>TRBJ2-3|TRBV6-1|TRBD2|.
CASNPLAGTSTDTQYF
TGTGCCAGCAACCCACTAGCGGGTACCAGCACAGATACGCAGTATTTT
>TRBJ2-5|TRBV10-3|TRBD2|.
CAISRLAGMQYF
TGTGCCATCAGTCGCCTAGCGGGGATGCAGTACTTC
>TRBJ2-2|TRBV5-1|TRBD2|.
CASSLFTAGVTGELFF
TGCGCCAGCAGCCTCTTTACAGCGGGAGTTACCGGGGAGCTGTTTTTT
>TRBJ2-1|TRBV6-6|TRBD1|once
CASSYSRTGYNEQFF
TGTGCCAGCAGTTACTCTAGGACAGGGTACAATGAGCAGTTCTTC
>TRBJ1-2|TRBV21-1|.|.
CASTTRYGYTF
TGTGCCAGCACCACCAGATATGGCTACACCTTC
>TRBJ2-7|TRBV10-3|.|.
CAISDGGLGTYEQYF
TGTGCCATCAGTGACGGGGGACTTGGCACTTACGAGCAGTACTTC
>TRBJ2-5|TRBV7-2|.|few
CASSLGGRSQYF
TGTGCCAGCAGCTTAGGAGGGCGGTCCCAGTACTTC
>TRBJ2-3|TRBV11-2|.|.
CASSQRSPSTDTQYF
TGTGCCAGCAGCCAACGGAGCCCTAGCACAGATACGCAGTATTTT
>TRBJ2-7|TRBV7-9|.|.
CASSSNPSYEQYF
TGTGCCAGCAGCTCTAACCCTAGCTACGAGCAGTACTTC
>TRBJ2-3|TRBV13|TRBD2|.
CASSPGTSMTDTQYF
TGTGCCAGCAGCCCAGGGACTAGCATGACGGATACGCAGTATTTT
>TRBJ2-5|TRBV29-1|.|.
CSGEGQAIQYF
TGCAGCGGTGAGGGCCAGGCAATCCAGTACTTC
>TRBJ2-3|TRBV9|TRBD2|few
CASSVVGLAGVADTQYF
TGTGCCAGCAGCGTAGTTGGACTAGCGGGCGTAGCGGATACGCAGTATTTT
>TRBJ2-7|TRBV3-1|TRBD1|.
CASSPGQMAYEQYF
TGTGCCAGCAGCCCGGGACAGATGGCGTACGAGCAGTACTTC
>TRBJ2-7|TRBV2|.|.
CASSANENEQYF
TGTGCCAGCAGTGCCAACGAGAATGAGCAGTACTTC
>TRBJ1-1|TRBV12-3/TRBV12-4|.|few
CASRPGTGLNTEAFF
TGTGCCAGCAGACCAGGGACGGGACTGAACACTGAAGCTTTCTTT
>TRBJ2-1|TRBV10-3|.|few
CAISEGVAYNEQFF
TGTGCCATCAGTGAGGGGGTGGCCTACAATGAGCAGTTCTTC
>TRBJ2-5|TRBV29-1|TRBD1|.
CSGKQGSSQETQYF
TGCAGCGGCAAACAGGGGTCTTCCCAAGAGACCCAGTACTTC
>TRBJ1-2|TRBV10-3|.|few
CAISEAGFNGYTF
TGTGCCATCAGTGAAGCAGGGTTTAATGGCTACACCTTC
>TRBJ2-1|TRBV25-1|TRBD2|.
CASSPRRGAYNEQFF
TGTGCCAGCAGTCCACGTCGGGGGGCCTACAATGAGCAGTTCTTC
>TRBJ2-7|TRBV7-2|TRBD2|.
CASSLSGSVGEQYF
TGTGCCAGCAGCTTAAGCGGGAGTGTCGGCGAGCAGTACTTC
>TRBJ1-1|TRBV7-9|TRBD1|.
CASSLRPGTGKTEAFF
TGTGCCAGCAGCTTAAGGCCCGGGACAGGGAAGACTGAAGCTTTCTTT
>TRBJ2-6|TRBV29-1|.|few
CSVEDRGGEGHSSGANVLTF
TGCAGCGTTGAAGATCGAGGGGGTGAGGGACATTCTTCTGGGGCCAACGTCCTGACTTTC
>TRBJ2-5|TRBV12-3/TRBV12-4|.|.
CASSAGGGGQETQYF
TGTGCCAGCAGCGCCGGGGGAGGGGGCCAAGAGACCCAGTACTTC
>TRBJ2-5|TRBV7-9|TRBD2|.
CASSLRSGRAREETQYF
TGTGCCAGCAGCTTACGTAGCGGGAGGGCCCGAGAAGAGACCCAGTACTTC
>TRBJ1-2|TRBV4-2|.|.
CASSQGPGGAEGYTF
TGTGCCAGCAGCCAAGGCCCGGGGGGGGCGGAGGGCTACACCTTC